The following is a TCR beta chain sequence with its context. Profiling relied on immunoSEQ multiplex PCR, and the TCRdb table lists in-frame clones only, not all of them. The sample lists more than 95,000 clones; around 80% were seen once. V lost 6 bases to trimming and J lost 7 bases; unmatched junction nucleotides: 10. Per germline, CDR1 MNHNY and CDR2 SVGAGI (reference sequence). This CDR3 contains 16 residues. This sample stems from a study of blood T cell repertoires in COVID-19. This clonotype was sampled from a man aged 25-40 years with COVID-19, enrolled during active disease. This chain connects TRBV6-6 to TRBJ1-6; 9 bases align to TRBD1. Source material: peripheral blood. The CDR3 reads CASRVKIGTGNSPLHF. The CDR3, as DNA: TGTGCCAGCAGGGTTAAAATAGGGACAGGGAATTCACCCCTCCACTTT.